These T cell receptor beta chains were read from a single sample in a study. TCRdb itself ran the 5' RACE reads through MiXCR, one entry per CDR3 protein. This table has tens of thousands of distinct CDR3 sequences, more than 20% appearing once. The sequencing input was Tregs sorted from a lymph node. The receptors were gathered from a female donor with breast cancer. Both conserved end residues are part of each CDR3. Fields, in order: V gene, clone size, D gene, J gene, CDR3 DNA, CDR3 protein. A D gene is named only where the DNA matches it firmly. Clone size is not always given. Where it is, it says once, few, many or a class for expanded clones.

TRBV6-2/TRBV6-3,many,TRBD1,TRBJ1-2,TGTGCCAGCAGCCGCGGACAGGGCTCACGGACCTTC,CASSRGQGSRTF
TRBV4-1,.,TRBD1,TRBJ2-2,TGCGCCAGCAGCCCACGACAGGGGAACACCGGGGAGCTGTTTTTT,CASSPRQGNTGELFF
TRBV15,few,.,TRBJ1-2,TGTGCCACCAGCAGAGACTCGGGGGGCTACACCTTC,CATSRDSGGYTF
TRBV28,medium-sized,.,TRBJ1-6,TGTGCCAGCAGTCGAAATTCACCCCTCCACTTT,CASSRNSPLHF
TRBV6-1,few,.,TRBJ1-1,TGTGCCAGCAGTGAAGTCGGATCAGTATCAAACACTGAAGCTTTCTTT,CASSEVGSVSNTEAFF
TRBV4-1,many,TRBD1,TRBJ1-1,TGCGCCAGCAGCCACCTCAGGGGGCCCGGGGATGAAGCTTTCTTT,CASSHLRGPGDEAFF
TRBV4-2,few,.,TRBJ1-5,TGTGCCAGCAGCCAAGATTGGGGGGGGGGTAGTCAGCCCCAGCATTTT,CASSQDWGGGSQPQHF
TRBV4-2,medium-sized,.,TRBJ2-7,TGTGCCAGCAGCCAAGAATTGACAGGTAGCTCCTACGAGCAGTACTTC,CASSQELTGSSYEQYF
TRBV7-6,many,TRBD1,TRBJ2-5,TGTGCCAGCAGCTTACTCGGACAGGGGAATCGAGAGACCCAGTACTTC,CASSLLGQGNRETQYF
TRBV6-1,.,.,TRBJ2-3,TGTGCCAGCAGTGGGGGACGCGCAGATACGCAGTATTTT,CASSGGRADTQYF
TRBV7-9,medium-sized,.,TRBJ2-3,TGTGCCAGCAGCTTTGTCAGCACCCAGGATACGCAGTATTTT,CASSFVSTQDTQYF
TRBV4-1,many,TRBD1,TRBJ2-1,TGCGCCAGCAGCCGAAGAGGGACAGGAGACAATGAGCAGTTCTTC,CASSRRGTGDNEQFF
TRBV4-1,.,TRBD2,TRBJ2-5,TGCGCCAGCAGCCAAGATCTTAATAGCGGGGGAGAGACCCAGTACTTC,CASSQDLNSGGETQYF
TRBV6-5,.,.,TRBJ2-2,TGTGCCAGCAGTTACGCGGGCATGAACACCGGGGAGCTGTTTTTT,CASSYAGMNTGELFF
TRBV28,.,TRBD1,TRBJ1-6,TGTGCCAGCGGACAGGGGAGGGGGAATTCACCCCTCCACTTT,CASGQGRGNSPLHF
TRBV5-1,few,TRBD2,TRBJ2-1,TGCGCCAGCAGCGTACCCGGGACTAGCGTTCCCTCCTACAATGAGCAGTTCTTC,CASSVPGTSVPSYNEQFF
TRBV6-6,many,.,TRBJ2-6,TGTGCCAGCAGTACGGGCTCTGGGGCCAACGTCCTGACTTTC,CASSTGSGANVLTF
TRBV18,many,.,TRBJ1-2,TGTGCCAGCTCACCGGCTAGTACTAACTATGGCTACACCTTC,CASSPASTNYGYTF
TRBV5-1,many,TRBD1,TRBJ2-7,TGCGCCAGCAGCTTTGGGCTAGCAGGCGACAGGGTCGAGCAGTACTTC,CASSFGLAGDRVEQYF
TRBV12-3/TRBV12-4,many,.,TRBJ1-2,TGTGCCAGCAGCTCGGGGTACTACGATGGCTACACCTTC,CASSSGYYDGYTF
TRBV4-1,medium-sized,.,TRBJ2-5,TGCGCCAGCAGCCAAGATGACATCAGGGAGACCCAGTACTTC,CASSQDDIRETQYF
TRBV27,.,.,TRBJ2-1,TGTGCCAGCAGCCTCGGACAGACGGAGCAGTTCTTC,CASSLGQTEQFF
TRBV20-1,.,TRBD1,TRBJ1-1,TGCAGTGCCAAAACCGGGACAGGGGGCACTGAAGCTTTCTTT,CSAKTGTGGTEAFF
TRBV6-1,few,.,TRBJ2-7,TGTGCCAGCAGTGAAAGTTGGCAGGGAGGCTACGAGCAGTACTTC,CASSESWQGGYEQYF
TRBV29-1,medium-sized,TRBD1,TRBJ2-7,TGCAGCGTGGACAGGGGGAACGAGCAGTACTTC,CSVDRGNEQYF
TRBV4-1,.,.,TRBJ1-2,TGCGCCAGCAGCCAAGAACTTGGACCGACTAGGGGAGGCTACACCTTC,CASSQELGPTRGGYTF
TRBV6-5,.,.,TRBJ1-1,TGTGCCAGCACAGATGCCGGGGGCGCCCGGAGCACTGAAGCTTTCTTT,CASTDAGGARSTEAFF
TRBV9,many,.,TRBJ1-1,TGTGCCAGCAGCGTGGCGGCGAACACTGAAGCTTTCTTT,CASSVAANTEAFF
TRBV27,few,.,TRBJ2-1,TGTGCCAGCAGTTTATGGAGGCACCACAATGAGCAGTTCTTC,CASSLWRHHNEQFF
TRBV5-1,.,.,TRBJ2-3,TGCGCCAGCAGCTTGGTTCCCGGCTCGGGCACAGATACGCAGTATTTT,CASSLVPGSGTDTQYF
TRBV7-9,many,.,TRBJ2-7,TGTGCCATACTGACATCATCCGAGCAGTACTTC,CAILTSSEQYF
TRBV15,many,TRBD1,TRBJ1-1,TGTGCCACCAGCAGGGGACAGGACCAATTGAACACTGAAGCTTTCTTT,CATSRGQDQLNTEAFF
TRBV12-3/TRBV12-4,.,.,TRBJ1-2,TGTGCCAGCAGTGCCGCGGGAAGACTCTATGGCTACACCTTC,CASSAAGRLYGYTF
TRBV4-1,few,.,TRBJ1-1,TGTGCCAGCAGCCGAGGGGTCCAGGGTTCGGACACTGAAGCTTTCTTT,CASSRGVQGSDTEAFF
TRBV3-1,few,.,TRBJ2-1,TGTGCCAGCAGCCAAGATTCCCAGGGACCCGAGCAGTTCTTC,CASSQDSQGPEQFF
TRBV20-1,few,.,TRBJ2-1,TGCAGTGCTATTAAGGAGGGAGGACTAAATGAGCAGTTCTTC,CSAIKEGGLNEQFF
TRBV20-1,.,.,TRBJ1-5,TGCAGTGCTAGAGATCCCAATACTCAGGGGTGGAAGCCCCAGCATTTT,CSARDPNTQGWKPQHF
TRBV25-1,many,.,TRBJ2-3,TGTGCCAGCAGTGAAAATCCCCGGGACTTGAAGACCGCGGATACGCAGTATTTT,CASSENPRDLKTADTQYF
TRBV4-3,.,TRBD2,TRBJ2-1,TGCGCCAGCAGCCAAGTCTATAGCGGGGGGGACAATGAGCAGTTCTTC,CASSQVYSGGDNEQFF
TRBV29-1,few,TRBD1,TRBJ2-2,TGCAGCGTGCCGGACAGGTGGGGGGAGCTGTTTTTT,CSVPDRWGELFF
TRBV10-3,many,.,TRBJ2-1,TGTGCCATCAGTGACGGGTATGAGCAGTTCTTC,CAISDGYEQFF
TRBV4-1,.,.,TRBJ1-1,TGCGCCAGCAGCCAAGAAATGAACACTGAAGCTTCCTTT,CASSQEMNTEASF
TRBV7-2,many,.,TRBJ2-7,TGTGCCAGCAGCTTAGGGGGGACGGCTACGTACGAGCAGTACTTC,CASSLGGTATYEQYF
TRBV9,few,.,TRBJ2-1,TGTGCCAGCAGCGTAGGCGCCGAGCGCCCCAGCTCCTACAATGAGCAGTTCTTC,CASSVGAERPSSYNEQFF
TRBV3-1,few,.,TRBJ2-3,TGTGCCAGCAGCCAAGAGGTAGCTCAAGATACGCAGTATTTT,CASSQEVAQDTQYF
TRBV5-1,many,.,TRBJ1-1,TGCGCCAGCAGCTTGGATCGGGGGTTCGACACTGAAGCTTTCTTT,CASSLDRGFDTEAFF
TRBV27,.,TRBD1,TRBJ2-7,TGTGCCAGCAGGAACCCACAGGGGTCCTCCTACGAGCAGTACTTC,CASRNPQGSSYEQYF
TRBV5-1,many,TRBD1,TRBJ2-3,TGCGCCAGCAGCTTGGATATCGGACAGGGGACAGATACGCAGTATTTT,CASSLDIGQGTDTQYF
TRBV7-9,.,TRBD1,TRBJ2-7,TGTGCCTCGAGGGGGCCCGACGAGCAGTACTTC,CASRGPDEQYF
TRBV6-2/TRBV6-3,many,.,TRBJ1-2,TGTGCCAGCAGTTACGAGGGGGTTGGAGGCTACACCTTC,CASSYEGVGGYTF